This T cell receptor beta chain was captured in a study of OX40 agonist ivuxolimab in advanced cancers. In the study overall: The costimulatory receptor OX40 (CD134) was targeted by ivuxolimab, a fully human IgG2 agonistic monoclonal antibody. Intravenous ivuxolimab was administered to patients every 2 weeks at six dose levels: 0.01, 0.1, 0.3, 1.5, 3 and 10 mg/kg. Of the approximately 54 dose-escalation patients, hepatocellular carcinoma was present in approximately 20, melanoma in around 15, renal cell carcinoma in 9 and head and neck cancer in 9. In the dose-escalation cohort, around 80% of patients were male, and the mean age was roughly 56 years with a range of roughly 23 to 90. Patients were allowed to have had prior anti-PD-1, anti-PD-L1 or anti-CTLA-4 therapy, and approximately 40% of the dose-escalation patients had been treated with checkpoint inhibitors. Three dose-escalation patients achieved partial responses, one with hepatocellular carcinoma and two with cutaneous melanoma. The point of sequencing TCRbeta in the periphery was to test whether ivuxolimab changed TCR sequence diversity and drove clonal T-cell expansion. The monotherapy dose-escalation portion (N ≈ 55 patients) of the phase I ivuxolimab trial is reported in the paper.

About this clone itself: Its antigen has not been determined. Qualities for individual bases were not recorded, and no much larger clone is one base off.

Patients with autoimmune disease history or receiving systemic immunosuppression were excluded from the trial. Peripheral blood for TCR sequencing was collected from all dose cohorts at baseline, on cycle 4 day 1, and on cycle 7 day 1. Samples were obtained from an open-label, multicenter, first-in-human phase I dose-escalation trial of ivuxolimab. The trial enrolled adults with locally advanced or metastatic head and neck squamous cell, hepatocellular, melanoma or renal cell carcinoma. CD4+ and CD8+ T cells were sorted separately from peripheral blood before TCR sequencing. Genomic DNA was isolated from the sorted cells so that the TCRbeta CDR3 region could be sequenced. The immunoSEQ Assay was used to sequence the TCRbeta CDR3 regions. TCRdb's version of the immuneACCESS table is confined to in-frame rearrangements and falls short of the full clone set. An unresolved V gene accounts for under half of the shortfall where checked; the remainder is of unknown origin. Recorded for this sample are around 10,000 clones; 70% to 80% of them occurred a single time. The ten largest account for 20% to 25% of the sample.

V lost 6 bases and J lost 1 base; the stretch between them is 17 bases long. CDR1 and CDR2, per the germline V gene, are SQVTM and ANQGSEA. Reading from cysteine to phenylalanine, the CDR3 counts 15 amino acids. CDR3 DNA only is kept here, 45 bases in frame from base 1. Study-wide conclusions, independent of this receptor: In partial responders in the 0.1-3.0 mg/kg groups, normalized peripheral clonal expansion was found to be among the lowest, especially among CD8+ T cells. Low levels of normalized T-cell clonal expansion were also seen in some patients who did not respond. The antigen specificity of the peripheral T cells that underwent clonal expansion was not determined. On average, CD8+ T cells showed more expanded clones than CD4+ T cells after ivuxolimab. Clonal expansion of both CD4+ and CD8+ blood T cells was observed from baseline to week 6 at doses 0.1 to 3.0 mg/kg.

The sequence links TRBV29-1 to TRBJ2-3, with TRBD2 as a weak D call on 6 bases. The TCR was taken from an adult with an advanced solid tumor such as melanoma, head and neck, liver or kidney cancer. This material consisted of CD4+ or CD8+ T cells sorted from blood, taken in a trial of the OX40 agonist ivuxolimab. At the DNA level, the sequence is TGCAGCGTGGCAGGAGGGCCGACCCGCACAGATACGCAGTATTTT. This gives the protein CSVAGGPTRTDTQYF.